The subject of this entry is one TCR beta chain. What it binds is not known. Survey level was the resolution at which the v3.0 immunoSEQ assay ran. Some clones are missing from TCRdb's copy, which holds only in-frame ones; the method was immunoSEQ multiplex PCR. The profile covers about 30,000 clones, with 90% to 95% appearing a single time and 8% taken by the ten largest. The CDR3 sequence is 13 residues long. Per the germline V gene, CDR1 is LNHDA and CDR2 is SQIVND (reference sequence). V dropped 5 bases and J dropped 0 bases, with 7 bases sitting between them. The data were taken from a study of long-term antiretroviral therapy in people with HIV. The study, taken as a whole, reports: Post-ART diversity increased but stayed below transplant donor controls.

For each donor, at least one pre-ART and at least two post-ART PBMC samples were available. The sequence came from a man aged 30 to 45 with HIV. V gene TRBV19 combines with J gene TRBJ1-1; D ambiguous. The sample was unsorted PBMCs, taken about 6.6 years after starting antiretroviral therapy. CDR3: CASSLWLNTEAFF. The DNA of the CDR3 is TGTGCCAGTAGTCTCTGGTTGAACACTGAAGCTTTCTTT.